Reported below is one TCR beta chain. This table comes from immunoSEQ multiplex PCR, and its TCRdb copy is limited to in-frame clones, with some not included. The table includes 84,000 or so clones, approximately 80% detected once. Trimming took 8 bases from V and 2 from J; bases not matched to a gene: 7. The CDR3 extends over 14 amino acids. Germline CDR1 is MRHNA and CDR2 is SNTAGT. This specimen belongs to a study of control samples from healthy donors and cancer patients. The sequenced material came from PBMCs. The receptor was derived from a man between 60 and 75 years old with head and neck cancer. This chain connects TRBV6-4 to TRBJ2-3; 7 bases are shared with TRBD2. The CDR3 sequence is CASPKRGPTDTQYF. The CDR3 region has the DNA TGTGCCAGCCCTAAGCGGGGACCCACAGATACGCAGTATTTT.